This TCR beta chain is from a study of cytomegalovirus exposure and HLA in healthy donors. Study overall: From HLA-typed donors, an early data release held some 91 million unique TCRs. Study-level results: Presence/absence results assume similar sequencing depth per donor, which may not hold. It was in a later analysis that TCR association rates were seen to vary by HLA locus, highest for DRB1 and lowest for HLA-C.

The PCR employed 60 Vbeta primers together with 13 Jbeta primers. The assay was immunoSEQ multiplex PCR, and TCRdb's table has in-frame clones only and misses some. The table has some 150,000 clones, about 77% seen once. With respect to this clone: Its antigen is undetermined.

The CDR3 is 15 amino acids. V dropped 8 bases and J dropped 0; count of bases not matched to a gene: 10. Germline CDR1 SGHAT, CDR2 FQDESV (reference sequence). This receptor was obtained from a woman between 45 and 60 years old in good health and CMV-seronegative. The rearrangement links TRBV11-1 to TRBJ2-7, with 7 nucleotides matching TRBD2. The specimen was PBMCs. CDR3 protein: CASLRASGLSYEQYF. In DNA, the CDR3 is TGTGCCAGCCTTCGGGCTAGCGGTCTCTCCTACGAGCAGTACTTC.